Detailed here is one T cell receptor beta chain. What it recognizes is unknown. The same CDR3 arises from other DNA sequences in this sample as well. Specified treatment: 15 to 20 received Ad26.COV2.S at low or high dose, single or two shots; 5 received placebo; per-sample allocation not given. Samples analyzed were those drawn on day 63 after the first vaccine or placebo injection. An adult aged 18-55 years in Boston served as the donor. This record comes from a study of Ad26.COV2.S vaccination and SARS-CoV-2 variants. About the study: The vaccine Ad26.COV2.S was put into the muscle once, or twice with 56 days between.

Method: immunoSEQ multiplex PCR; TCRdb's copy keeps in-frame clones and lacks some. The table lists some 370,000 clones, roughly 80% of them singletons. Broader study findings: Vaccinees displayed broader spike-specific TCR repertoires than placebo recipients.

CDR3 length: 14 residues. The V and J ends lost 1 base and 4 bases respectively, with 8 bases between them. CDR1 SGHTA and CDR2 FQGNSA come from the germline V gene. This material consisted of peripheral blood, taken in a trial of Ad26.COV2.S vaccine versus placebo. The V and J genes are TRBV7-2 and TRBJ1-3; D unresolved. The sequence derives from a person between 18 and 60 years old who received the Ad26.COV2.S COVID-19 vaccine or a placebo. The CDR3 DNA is TGTGCCAGCAGCTTAGGCGGTTCGGGAAACACCATATATTTT. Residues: CASSLGGSGNTIYF.